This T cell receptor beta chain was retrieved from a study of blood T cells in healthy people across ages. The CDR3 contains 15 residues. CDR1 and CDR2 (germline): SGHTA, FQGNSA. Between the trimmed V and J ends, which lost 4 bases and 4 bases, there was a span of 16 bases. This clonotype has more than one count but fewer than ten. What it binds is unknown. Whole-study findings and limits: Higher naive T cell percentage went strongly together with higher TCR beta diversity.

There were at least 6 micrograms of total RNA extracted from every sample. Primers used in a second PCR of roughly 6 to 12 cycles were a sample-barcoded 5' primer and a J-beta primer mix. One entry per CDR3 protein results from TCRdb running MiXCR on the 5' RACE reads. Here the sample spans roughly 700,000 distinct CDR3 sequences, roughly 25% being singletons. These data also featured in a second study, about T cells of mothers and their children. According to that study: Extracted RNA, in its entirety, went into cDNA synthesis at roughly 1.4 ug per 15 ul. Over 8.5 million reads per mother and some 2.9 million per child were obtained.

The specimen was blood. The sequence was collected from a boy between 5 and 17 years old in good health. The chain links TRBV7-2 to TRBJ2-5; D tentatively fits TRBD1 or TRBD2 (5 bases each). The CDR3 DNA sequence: TGTGCCAGCAGCTCCGGACTGGGGGTGGGAGAGACCCAGTACTTC. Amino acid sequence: CASSSGLGVGETQYF.